This T cell receptor (beta chain) was sequenced for a study of blood T cell repertoires in COVID-19 (dated by TCRdb to 2019 to 2021). Notes on the research overall: Samples covering the acute and convalescent phases of COVID-19 were provided by collaborators in the United States, Italy and Spain. The prospective study material was composed of cDNA or gDNA derived from T cells, B-cell-depleted T cells, or PBMCs. The dataset comprised deeply sampled blood TCRbeta repertoires from subjects exposed to, actively infected with, or recovered from COVID-19. The repertoires were made available in a free public database intended to serve as a resource for research on the immune response to SARS-CoV-2. The samples were drawn from the first 160 participants of the ongoing ImmuneRACE study and from 1,254 subjects provided by 6 global collaborators. The sample metadata nearly always contained a de-identified subject ID, COVID-19 status, age in years and sex. Where available, HLA class I and class II types were obtained from metadata supplied by the sample provider rather than from assay-based typing.

Counted from cysteine to phenylalanine, this CDR3 has 13 amino acids. Study-wide conclusions, independent of this receptor: Clinical and demographic metadata were provided uncurated, with the amount varying by source and participant.

The immunoSEQ Assay, a bias-controlled multiplex PCR, was used to amplify TCRbeta CDR3 regions from genomic DNA. The paper's processing steps were these. The number of nucleated cells in each sample was estimated by amplification of reference gene primers within the assay. To quantify the absolute abundance of each unique TCRbeta CDR3 rearrangement, sequence reads were collapsed and filtered. For each sample, productive Simpson clonality was calculated as the square root of Simpson's diversity index over productive rearrangements. The table was pulled from immuneACCESS by TCRdb, which kept in-frame rearrangements only. Such tables lose some clones; where checked, under half of the loss comes from unresolved V genes, and the rest has no known cause. V, J and clone size are taken as reported in that table, and D and trimming were inferred from the DNA itself. Recorded for this sample are 190,000 or so clones; about 87% of them occurred a single time. The ten largest clones take up just under 0.9% of the sample.

A second Seattle source provided samples from volunteer blood donors who had recovered from COVID-19. The collaborating institutions used their own protocols to collect whole blood in K2EDTA tubes. For TCRbeta analysis, collaborator samples were shipped as frozen whole blood, as isolated PBMCs, or as DNA extracted from either sample type. To note about this clone: This clone's antigen is unknown. Because the CDR3's place on the DNA is in doubt, the DNA is left out and the CDR3 is given as listed by TCRdb.

The sample comprised peripheral blood. This sequence originates from a woman aged 18 to 35 who had recovered from COVID-19. The V and J genes are TRBV12-3 or TRBV12-4 and TRBJ2-3; the table's TRBD1 call for D was not verified on the DNA. The CDR3 protein: CASSSSRQGTQYF.